This T cell receptor (beta chain) was identified in a study of blood T cell repertoires in COVID-19. Across the study: Sites in the United States, Italy and Spain provided acute and convalescent COVID-19 samples. T cells, B-cell-depleted T cells, or PBMCs provided the cDNA or gDNA that served as material.

Generated by immunoSEQ multiplex PCR, the TCRdb table keeps only in-frame clones and is missing some. The sample shows more than 250,000 clones, less than 90% of them seen only once. The CDR3 contains 13 residues. V was clipped by 4 bases and J by 2 bases; unmatched bases: 4. Germline CDR1 reads SQVTM; CDR2 reads ANQGSEA. The specimen was peripheral blood. This chain joins TRBV29-1 and TRBJ1-2, with TRBD1 matching over 7 bases. The receptor's source is a man aged 60-69 years who had recovered from COVID-19. CDR3 protein: CSVAPTGNYGYTF. Written as DNA, the CDR3 is TGCAGCGTTGCCCCGACAGGGAACTATGGCTACACCTTC.